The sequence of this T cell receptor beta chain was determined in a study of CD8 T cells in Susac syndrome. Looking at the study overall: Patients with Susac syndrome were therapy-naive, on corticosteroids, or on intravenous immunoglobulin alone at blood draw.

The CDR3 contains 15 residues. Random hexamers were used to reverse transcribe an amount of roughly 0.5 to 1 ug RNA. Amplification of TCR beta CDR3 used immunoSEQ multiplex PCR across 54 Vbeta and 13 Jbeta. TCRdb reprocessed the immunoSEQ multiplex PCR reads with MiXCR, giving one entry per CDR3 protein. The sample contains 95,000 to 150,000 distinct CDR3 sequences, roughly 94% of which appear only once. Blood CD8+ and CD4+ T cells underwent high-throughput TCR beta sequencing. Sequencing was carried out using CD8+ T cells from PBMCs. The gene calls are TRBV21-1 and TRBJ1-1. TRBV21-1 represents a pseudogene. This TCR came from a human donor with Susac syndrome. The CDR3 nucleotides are TGTGCCAGCAGCAAAGGGCGGCAGGAGAACACTGAAGCTTTCTTT. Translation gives CASSKGRQENTEAFF.